This entry concerns a single T cell receptor (beta chain). As yet, its antigen is unknown. The data stem from a study of T cell responses to AZD1222 COVID-19 vaccine. Study-wide points: A reported finding is that nearly half of spike-specific TCRs target unmutated variant regions. A mostly white British donor set with more females was recruited, and clonal diversity was possibly underestimated.

This table comes from immunoSEQ multiplex PCR, and its TCRdb copy is limited to in-frame clones, with some not included. The profile shows 150,000 to 250,000 clones, under 95% of them singletons. This CDR3 is built from 13 residues. Germline CDR1 is MGHRA and CDR2 is YSYEKL. The germline V and J ends were trimmed by 0 bases and 11 bases, with 10 bases remaining between them. The V and J genes are TRBV4-1 and TRBJ1-4, with D possibly being TRBD1 (6 bases). The material sequenced was peripheral blood, taken 28 days after the second AZD1222 dose. This clonotype originated in an adult who received the AZD1222 COVID-19 vaccine. CDR3: CASSQELRGKLFF. DNA for the CDR3: TGCGCCAGCAGCCAAGAGTTAAGGGGGAAACTGTTTTTT.